These 11 T cell receptor beta chains were all obtained from the same sample, sequenced in a study of blood T cells in healthy people across ages. A second PCR, run for about 6 to 11 cycles, used a sample-barcoded 5' primer plus a J-beta primer mix. Each CDR3 protein gets one entry after TCRdb re-called the 5' RACE reads with MiXCR. The sample includes about a million distinct CDR3 sequences, about two fifths of them seen just once. Material for sequencing was blood. These receptors were collected from a man between 18 and 35 years old in good health.

This chain uses TRBV2 with TRBJ1-1; 9 bases fit TRBD1. V lost 6 bases, J lost 1 base, and 3 bases stayed unmatched. The CDR3 has 14 amino acids. Germline CDR1 SNHLY, CDR2 FYNNEI. CDR3 bases: TGTGCCAGCAGGGACAGGGGCCGGAACACTGAAGCTTTCTTT. It yields the protein CASRDRGRNTEAFF.

The gene calls are TRBV27 and TRBJ1-1; the D is unclear. Deletions cut 5 bases from V and 4 bases from J, with 17 bases between. CDR1 and CDR2 (germline): MNHEY, SMNVEV (reference sequence). CDR3 length: 15 amino acids. Here the CDR3 reads CASSPYGPGGTEAFF. For the CDR3, the DNA is TGTGCCAGCAGTCCCTACGGTCCCGGAGGCACTGAAGCTTTCTTT.

As concerns this clonotype: It is unclear where the CDR3 begins or ends on the DNA, so no DNA is shown, and the CDR3 is as TCRdb lists it. V and J are TRBV10-3 and TRBJ1-2; the table's D call TRBD1 went unverified against the DNA. The CDR3 extends over 13 residues, inclusive of both ends. Germline V gives CDR1 ENHRY, CDR2 SYGVKD. The CDR3 spells CATRDRVQYGCTF.

The sample holds many counts of this clonotype. The DNA is omitted, as the CDR3 cannot be located on it reliably, and the CDR3 follows TCRdb's listing. The rearrangement joins TRBV5-6 to TRBJ2-7; TRBD1, as called in the table, went unchecked against the DNA. The CDR3 is 16 residues long, counting both termini. The germline gives CDR1 SGHDT, CDR2 YYEEEE. CDR3 sequence reads: CASSFGPGSISYEQYF.

This clonotype was picked up a small number of times. This sequence joins TRBV4-3 and TRBJ1-2; 9 nucleotides line up with TRBD1. CDR1 is LGHNA and CDR2 is YSLEER in the germline V gene. CDR3 length: 15 residues. The ends lost 6 bases at V and 5 bases at J; junction bases unmatched: 10. The CDR3 bases are TGCGCCAGCAGGCCCGGGACAGGGAGCGGGTATGGCTACACCTTC. It codes for CASRPGTGSGYGYTF.

There are many counts of this clonotype. This sequence joins TRBV20-1 and TRBJ1-4; 11 bases fit TRBD1. Germline assignment: CDR1 DFQATT and CDR2 SNEGSKA (reference sequence). The CDR3 runs 14 residues. The J segment lost 8 bases and the V segment lost 3 bases, leaving 5 bases of the junction unmatched. CDR3: CSARGQGGWEKLFF. DNA of the CDR3: TGCAGTGCTAGGGGACAGGGGGGTTGGGAAAAACTGTTTTTT.

This clonotype was detected many times. This chain links TRBV5-5 with TRBJ2-7; the match to TRBD1 covers 7 bases. The CDR3 contains 13 residues. Losses at the gene ends were 4 bases for V and 3 bases for J; bases not matched to a gene: 4. Germline assignment: CDR1 SGHKS and CDR2 YYEKEE (reference sequence). CDR3 coding DNA: TGTGCCAGCAGCGCGGACAGGAACTACGAGCAGTACTTC. This codes for CASSADRNYEQYF.

This clonotype was seen only a few times. The gene calls are TRBV5-1 and TRBJ1-2; 8 bases line up with TRBD1. Germline values: CDR1 SGHRS, CDR2 YFSETQ. V lost 5 bases and J lost 7; bases outside the gene matches: 7. The length of the CDR3 is 13 residues. The CDR3 DNA is TGCGCCAGCAGACTTGACACAGGGGGTGGCTACACCTTC. Translating it yields CASRLDTGGGYTF. Looking up the rest from reference TRBV5-1 and TRBJ1-2 gives the full variable domain: KAGVTQTPRYLIKTRGQQVTLSCSPISGHRSVSWYQQTPGQGLQFLFEYFSETQRNKGNFPGRFSGRQFSNSRSEMNVSTLELGDSALYLCASRLDTGGGYTFGSGTRLTVV.

The chain combines TRBV6-5 with TRBJ1-6, with D tentatively TRBD1 (6 bases). Trimming left V 0 bases short and J 10 bases short, with 13 bases between. The CDR3 extends over 15 amino acids. CDR1 and CDR2 (germline): MNHEY, SVGAGI. This CDR3 is CASSYSSTGHSPLHF. CDR3 nucleotides: TGTGCCAGCAGTTACTCCTCAACAGGGCACTCACCCCTCCACTTT.

The V and J genes are TRBV29-1 and TRBJ1-3; D is unresolved. CDR3 length equals 12 residues. Per germline, CDR1 SQVTM and CDR2 ANQGSEA. V was cut by 4 bases and J by 2 bases, with 6 bases left in between. CDR3 coding DNA: TGCAGCGTTGCGGTGGCTGGAAACACCATATATTTT. Residues: CSVAVAGNTIYF. Complete variable domain (other parts from reference TRBV29-1 and TRBJ1-3): SAVISQKPSRDICQRGTSLTIQCQVDSQVTMMFWYRQQPGQSLTLIATANQGSEATYESGFVIDKFPISRPNLTFSTLTVSNMSPEDSSIYLCSVAVAGNTIYFGEGSWLTVV.

This clonotype has just one count. The chain uses TRBV4-1 and TRBJ1-2, with 8 bases that match TRBD1. This CDR3 comprises 14 residues. Germline values: CDR1 MGHRA, CDR2 YSYEKL. V gave up 2 bases and J gave up 7 bases; unmatched junction bases: 6. The CDR3: CASSQPGQVTGYTF. Written as DNA, the CDR3 is TGCGCCAGCAGCCAACCGGGACAGGTCACTGGCTACACCTTC.